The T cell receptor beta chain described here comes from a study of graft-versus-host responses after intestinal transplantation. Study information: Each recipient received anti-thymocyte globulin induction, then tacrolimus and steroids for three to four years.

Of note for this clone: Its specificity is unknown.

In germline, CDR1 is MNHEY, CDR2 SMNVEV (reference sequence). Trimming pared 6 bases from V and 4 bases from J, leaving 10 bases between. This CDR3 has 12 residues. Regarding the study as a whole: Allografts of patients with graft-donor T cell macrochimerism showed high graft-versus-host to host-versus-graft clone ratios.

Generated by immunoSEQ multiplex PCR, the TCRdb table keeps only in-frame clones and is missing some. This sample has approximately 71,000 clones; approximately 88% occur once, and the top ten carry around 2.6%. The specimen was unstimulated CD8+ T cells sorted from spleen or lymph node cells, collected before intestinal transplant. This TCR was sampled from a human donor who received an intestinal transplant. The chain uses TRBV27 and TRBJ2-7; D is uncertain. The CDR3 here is CASSTSRYEQYF. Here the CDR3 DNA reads TGTGCCAGCAGCACATCCCGTTACGAGCAGTACTTC.